This TCR beta chain was recovered during a study of OX40 agonist ivuxolimab in advanced cancers. Germline values: CDR1 SEHNR, CDR2 FQNEAQ (reference sequence). V was cut by 5 bases and J by 4 bases, with 9 bases left in between. The CDR3 runs 14 residues. Data came from immunoSEQ multiplex PCR; TCRdb stores just in-frame clones and leaves some out. The sample holds about 20,000 clones, around four fifths seen once. Patients were ineligible given autoimmune disease history or systemic immunosuppression. The sequence came from an adult with an advanced solid tumor such as melanoma, head and neck, liver or kidney cancer. The sequencing used CD4+ or CD8+ T cells sorted from blood, collected in a trial of the OX40 agonist ivuxolimab. J is TRBJ1-6 and V is TRBV7-9; no reliable D call. The CDR3 reads CASSEGSYNSPLHF. The DNA of the CDR3 is TGTGCCAGCAGCGAAGGGTCTTATAATTCACCCCTCCACTTT.